The 20 T cell receptor beta chains presented below share a single source sample, sequenced in a study of metastatic and nonmetastatic thyroid tumors. Patients were all untreated before their thyroid surgery. TCRdb reanalyzed the PCR reads via MiXCR. The sample shows approximately 14,000 clones, about 29% of them seen only once. The specimen sequenced was blood. These receptors all come from a female donor with papillary thyroid cancer or a benign thyroid nodule (not recorded which). Some clones in this sample may be carry-over from other donors' samples.

This clone is deemed medium-sized. V usage is TRBV6-1 and J usage is TRBJ2-2; D remains ambiguous. Germline V gives CDR1 MNHNS, CDR2 SASEGT. The CDR3 extends over 14 amino acids. Trimming took 4 bases from V and 7 from J, leaving 13 bases between them. This CDR3 is CASSGDRVHGELFF. The CDR3, as DNA: TGTGCCAGCAGTGGAGATAGGGTCCACGGGGAGCTGTTTTTT.

This clone came up many times. Other nucleotide sequences in the sample specify the same CDR3. The chain couples TRBV5-1 to TRBJ1-1; D unclear. The CDR3 runs 12 residues. V lost 6 bases, J lost 1 base, and 7 bases lay in between. The V gene's germline CDR1 is SGHRS and CDR2 YFSETQ. The CDR3: CASIGANTEAFF. In nucleotides, the CDR3 is TGCGCCAGCATCGGAGCGAACACTGAAGCTTTCTTT.

The table lists this clone with many counts. CDR3 coding DNA: TGTGCCAGCAGCTTAGCAGCCAGGGGTGAGACCCAGTACTTC. This translates into CASSLAARGETQYF. V usage is TRBV7-2 and J usage is TRBJ2-5, with D perhaps TRBD1 (6 bases). Germline assignment: CDR1 SGHTA and CDR2 FQGNSA. The CDR3 contains 14 residues. Trimming removed 0 bases at V and 5 bases at J, with 10 bases between.

This clone is medium-sized by share. This chain connects TRBV5-1 to TRBJ2-2, with 7 bases lining up with TRBD1. CDR3 size: 15 residues. Germline V gene lookup returns CDR1 SGHRS and CDR2 YFSETQ. The V segment lost 0 bases and the J segment 1 base; nucleotides outside the gene matches: 0. CDR3 residues: CASSLGDRNTGELFF. In DNA form, the CDR3 reads TGCGCCAGCAGCTTGGGGGACAGGAACACCGGGGAGCTGTTTTTT. Based on the CDR3 plus reference TRBV5-1 and TRBJ2-2, the full variable domain is KAGVTQTPRYLIKTRGQQVTLSCSPISGHRSVSWYQQTPGQGLQFLFEYFSETQRNKGNFPGRFSGRQFSNSRSEMNVSTLELGDSALYLCASSLGDRNTGELFFGEGSRLTVL.

This clone qualifies as medium-sized (0.01 to 0.1%). The chain employs TRBV4-3 and TRBJ2-7; 8 bases are shared with TRBD1. The CDR3 runs 13 residues. The V segment lost 1 base and the J segment 5 bases; nucleotides outside the gene matches: 1. Germline CDR1 reads LGHNA; CDR2 reads YSLEER. CDR3 region: CASSQATGDEQYF. For the CDR3, the DNA is TGCGCCAGCAGCCAAGCGACAGGGGACGAGCAGTACTTC.

There are many counts of this clone. This sequence joins TRBV3-1 and TRBJ2-2; D is ambiguous. V shed 0 bases and J shed 6 bases, with 23 bases lying between them. This CDR3 comprises 19 residues. The V gene's germline CDR1 is LGHDT and CDR2 YNNKEL (reference sequence). CDR3 protein: CASSQDLRAGRSVSGELFF. Written as DNA, the CDR3 is TGTGCCAGCAGCCAAGATCTTAGGGCAGGCCGATCGGTTTCCGGGGAGCTGTTTTTT.

This clone is categorized as medium-sized. This chain uses TRBV24-1 with TRBJ2-7, with D perhaps matching TRBD1 (7 bases). V shed 3 bases and J shed 7 bases, with 12 bases lying between them. The germline gives CDR1 KGHDR, CDR2 SFDVKD. The CDR3 sequence is 13 residues long. The CDR3 reads CATSDAGGKEQYF. In nucleotides, the CDR3 is TGTGCCACCAGTGATGCAGGGGGGAAAGAGCAGTACTTC.

This clone is labeled as medium-sized. J is TRBJ2-3 and V is TRBV7-8; possibly TRBD2 for D (6 bases). The CDR3 contains 15 residues. Trimming stripped 4 bases from V and 6 bases from J, with 17 bases between. From germline, CDR1 is SGHVS and CDR2 FQNEAQ. CDR3 residues: CASSSRDWGSDTQYF. The CDR3 DNA is TGTGCCAGCAGCTCCCGGGACTGGGGGAGCGATACGCAGTATTTT.

This clone was seen a handful of times. V gene TRBV12-3 or TRBV12-4 combines with J gene TRBJ2-7, with 8 bases matching TRBD1. The junction had 6 bases not matched to a gene; V was cut back by 8 bases and J by 6 bases. CDR3 size: 12 residues. For the CDR3, the DNA is TGTGCCAGCGGACAGGGAAGGGGCGAGCAGTACTTC. Amino acid sequence: CASGQGRGEQYF.

This clone was recorded once. The V call is TRBV7-2, the J call TRBJ1-6; 8 bases agree with TRBD1. Germline V gene sequence: CDR1 SGHTA, CDR2 FQGNSA. Losses at the gene ends were 2 bases for V and 7 bases for J; bases not matched to a gene: 4. CDR3 length: 15 residues. The CDR3 coding sequence is TGTGCCAGCAGCTTACTGGGACAGGACAATTCACCCCTCCACTTT. Translation gives CASSLLGQDNSPLHF.

By sample share, this clone is medium-sized. This sequence joins TRBV6-4 and TRBJ2-3; D may match TRBD1 or TRBD2 (6 bases each). Germline-derived CDR1 and CDR2 are MRHNA and SNTAGT. Deletions cut 4 bases from V and 1 base from J, with 12 bases between. The CDR3 is made up of 15 amino acids. The CDR3 loop reads CASSGRGEGTDTQYF. The CDR3, as DNA: TGTGCCAGCAGTGGTAGGGGGGAGGGCACAGATACGCAGTATTTT.

This clone was recorded at least ten times. The gene calls are TRBV5-4 and TRBJ1-1, with a possible D match to TRBD1 (6 bases). This CDR3 has 14 residues. The V gene's germline CDR1 is SGHNT and CDR2 YYREEE (reference sequence). Trimming removed 4 bases from V and 3 bases from J, with 13 bases in between. CDR3 DNA: TGTGCCAGCAGCCCGAGAGGGGGAGACACTGAAGCTTTCTTT. It yields the protein CASSPRGGDTEAFF.

This clone ranks as medium-sized. The J gene is TRBJ2-3, the V gene TRBV2; D is possibly TRBD2 (5 bases). V dropped 4 bases and J dropped 0 bases, with 14 bases sitting between them. This CDR3 comprises 16 residues. Germline CDR1 is SNHLY and CDR2 is FYNNEI. CDR3 region: CASSGTSLPSTDTQYF. For the CDR3, the DNA is TGTGCCAGCAGTGGGACTTCCCTTCCTAGCACAGATACGCAGTATTTT.

This clone is medium-sized (0.01 to 0.1%) by share. The J gene is TRBJ1-2, the V gene TRBV20-1; perhaps TRBD1 as D (6 bases). Per the germline V gene, CDR1 is DFQATT and CDR2 is SNEGSKA (reference sequence). This CDR3 contains 10 residues. Between the trimmed V and J ends, which lost 7 bases and 6 bases, there was a span of 9 bases. The CDR3 loop reads CSVRGDGYTF. In DNA, the CDR3 is TGCAGTGTGAGGGGGGATGGCTACACCTTC.

CDR3: CSAKPGQGLYTGELFF. The CDR3 nucleotides read TGCAGTGCTAAGCCGGGACAGGGCCTGTATACCGGGGAGCTGTTTTTT. V is TRBV20-1 and J is TRBJ2-2, with 9 bases that match TRBD1. Unmatched junction bases numbered 11, after V lost 4 bases and J lost 5 bases. The CDR3 length is 16 residues. CDR1 DFQATT and CDR2 SNEGSKA come from the germline V gene (reference sequence).

Relative to its sample, this clone is medium-sized. The gene calls are TRBV12-3 or TRBV12-4 and TRBJ1-6; TRBD1 matches at 10 bases. The CDR3 has 15 amino acids. V lost 4 bases and J lost 9; bases outside the gene matches: 6. CDR3 loop: CASSSRGQGISPLHF. The DNA for the CDR3 is TGTGCCAGCAGTTCCCGGGGACAGGGGATTTCACCCCTCCACTTT.

This clone was counted between two and nine times. This chain connects TRBV30 to TRBJ1-1, with D maybe TRBD1 (6 bases). The V and J ends lost 0 bases and 1 base respectively, with 12 bases between them. Germline CDR1 GTSNPN, CDR2 SVGIG (reference sequence). The CDR3 runs to 15 residues. The CDR3 region has the DNA TGTGCCTGGAGTGTCCCGACAGGTTCGAACACTGAAGCTTTCTTT. Protein sequence: CAWSVPTGSNTEAFF.

The chain has TRBV27 and TRBJ2-7, with D tentatively TRBD2 (6 bases). Per the germline V gene, CDR1 is MNHEY and CDR2 is SMNVEV (reference sequence). The CDR3 sequence is 13 residues long. With 5 bases removed from V and 6 bases from J, the gap between germline ends came to 14 bases. The CDR3 loop is CASSRTFGGEQYF. The CDR3 DNA reads TGTGCCAGCAGTAGGACTTTCGGGGGCGAGCAGTACTTC.

This clone occurred a few times. A junction boundary mismatches the germline segment, possibly from a read error. The V and J genes are TRBV19 and TRBJ2-2; possible D gene TRBD2, 5 bases. CDR3 length: 13 amino acids. CDR1 and CDR2 (germline): LNHDA, SQIVND (reference sequence). The CDR3 DNA follows: TGTACCAGTACCAGCGGTCTCACCGGCGAGCTGTTTTTT. Residues: CTSTSGLTGELFF. Using reference TRBV19 and TRBJ2-2 for the parts outside the CDR3, the full variable domain is DGGITQSPKYLFRKEGQNVTLSCEQNLNHDAMYWYRQDPGQGLRLIYYSQIVNDFQKGDIAEGYSVSREKKESFPLTVTSAQKNPTAFYLCTSTSGLTGELFFGEGSRLTVL.

The gene calls are TRBV7-9 and TRBJ2-2; the D is unclear. The CDR3 is made up of 14 amino acids. Per the germline V gene, CDR1 is SEHNR and CDR2 is FQNEAQ (reference sequence). Trimming cost V 0 bases and J 10 bases, with 12 bases left between them. The CDR3 coding sequence is TGTGCCAGCAGCTTAGCATTGCGCTCCGTGGAGCTGTTTTTT. Translated: CASSLALRSVELFF.